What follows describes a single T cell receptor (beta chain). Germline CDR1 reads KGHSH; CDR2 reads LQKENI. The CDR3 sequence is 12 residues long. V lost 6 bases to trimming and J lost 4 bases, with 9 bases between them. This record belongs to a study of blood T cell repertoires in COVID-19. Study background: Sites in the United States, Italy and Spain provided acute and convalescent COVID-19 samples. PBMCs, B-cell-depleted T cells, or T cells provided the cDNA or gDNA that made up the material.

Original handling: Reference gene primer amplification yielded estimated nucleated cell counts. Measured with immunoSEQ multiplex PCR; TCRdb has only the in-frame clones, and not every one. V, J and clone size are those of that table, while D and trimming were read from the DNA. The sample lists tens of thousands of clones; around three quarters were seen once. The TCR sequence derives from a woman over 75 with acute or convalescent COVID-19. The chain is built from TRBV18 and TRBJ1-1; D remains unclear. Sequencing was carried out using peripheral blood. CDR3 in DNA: TGTGCCAGCTCGGAGGTGAGCACTGAAGCTTTCTTT. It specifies CASSEVSTEAFF.